A few counts support the clone carrying this T cell receptor (beta chain). What it binds is unknown. The CDR3 is made up of 16 amino acids. The data stem from a study of cytomegalovirus exposure and HLA in healthy donors. Study summary: Genotyping showed roughly 76% of 398 donors falling in the Caucasian-associated ancestry cluster. Regarding the study as a whole: Listed as cytomegalovirus-associated were 170 or so TCR beta chains.

13 Jbeta primers and 60 Vbeta primers were used for the PCR. In the original analysis: As a later analysis found, there were tens of millions of unique TCR beta chains, of which roughly 11 million were shared. The assay was immunoSEQ multiplex PCR, and TCRdb's table has in-frame clones only and misses some. That table is the source of V, J and clone size, and D and trimming were worked out from the DNA. The table has approximately 100,000 clones, 74% seen once. The TCR originated in a human donor in good health. This chain links TRBV21-1 with TRBJ2-1; the table's D call TRBD2 went unverified against the DNA. TRBV21-1 is annotated as a pseudogene. Specimen: PBMCs. This CDR3 is CASSKVSGRARNEQFF. The CDR3 DNA sequence: TGTGCCAGCAGCAAAGTGAGCGGGAGGGCCAGGAATGAGCAGTTCTTC.